This passage covers 3 T cell receptor beta chains from one sample sequenced in a study of cytomegalovirus exposure and HLA in healthy donors. The PCR made use of 60 Vbeta and 13 Jbeta primers. Data came from immunoSEQ multiplex PCR; TCRdb stores just in-frame clones and leaves some out. This sample has under 250,000 clones; approximately 85% occur once, and the top ten carry over 2%. Sequenced input: PBMCs. These receptors came from a woman in her 50s in good health and CMV-seronegative.

This clone showed up just a few times. The chain uses TRBV7-3 and TRBJ1-2, with D possibly matching TRBD1 (5 bases). The CDR3 sequence is 15 residues long. Per the germline V gene, CDR1 is SGHTA and CDR2 is FQGTGA. Trimming removed 5 bases at V and 8 bases at J, with 21 bases between. The CDR3: CASSPGRTAAGGYTF. The CDR3 DNA reads TGTGCCAGCAGCCCCGGGCGGACGGCAGCAGGGGGCTACACCTTC.

This chain connects TRBV10-3 to TRBJ1-2; 9 bases map to TRBD1. This CDR3 comprises 15 residues. The germline CDR1 and CDR2 sequences are ENHRY and SYGVKD. Trimming at V came to 6 bases and at J to 4 bases, leaving 9 bases not matched to a gene. This CDR3 is CAIRGQGVDSYGYTF. DNA of the CDR3: TGTGCCATCAGGGGACAGGGTGTAGATTCCTATGGCTACACCTTC.

This chain links TRBV19 with TRBJ2-3, with D possibly matching TRBD2 (6 bases). The germline CDR1 and CDR2 sequences are LNHDA and SQIVND (reference sequence). CDR3 length: 14 amino acids. Trimming shortened V by 7 bases and J by 4 bases, and 15 bases separated the two germline ends. The CDR3 bases are TGTGCCAGTACCCACTCTCCGGGAGCAGATACGCAGTATTTT. Translated, it gives CASTHSPGADTQYF.